The entry below gives a single TCR beta chain sequence along with its context. Antigen specificity is unknown. This entry is derived from a study of CD8 T cells in Susac syndrome. Study background: The Susac syndrome patients that were sequenced included about six with active disease and under 10 in remission. When blood was drawn, the patients with Susac syndrome were therapy-naive, on corticosteroids, or on intravenous immunoglobulin alone. Findings and caveats of the study: The peak of CD8+ clonal expansion in Susac was seen in TEMRA cells and active patients.

The length of the CDR3 is 13 residues. Trimming pared 3 bases from V and 8 bases from J, leaving 12 bases between. Germline CDR1 and CDR2: SGHAT and FQNNGV. The authors reverse transcribed roughly 0.5 to 1 ug RNA with random hexamers. The method of amplification for TCR beta CDR3 was immunoSEQ multiplex PCR, covering 54 Vbeta and 13 Jbeta. TCRdb used MiXCR to reprocess the immunoSEQ multiplex PCR reads, holding one entry per CDR3 protein. The sample has approximately 74,000 distinct CDR3 sequences, 90% to 95% seen once; the top ten hold more than 0.8%. This rearrangement joins TRBV11-2 to TRBJ2-3, with a tentative D call TRBD2 (5 bases). The sample consisted of CD8+ T cells from PBMCs. The source is a human donor with Susac syndrome. As DNA, the CDR3 is TGTGCCAGCAGCTTCGATACCGCGGGTACGCAGTATTTT. Its translation: CASSFDTAGTQYF. Drawing the rest from reference TRBV11-2 and TRBJ2-3, the complete variable domain is EAGVAQSPRYKIIEKRQSVAFWCNPISGHATLYWYQQILGQGPKLLIQFQNNGVVDDSQLPKDRFSAERLKGVDSTLKIQPAKLEDSAVYLCASSFDTAGTQYFGPGTRLTVL.